A selection of T cell receptor beta chains follows, all from one sample in a study of tumor-infiltrating lymphocytes in primary liver carcinoma. TCRdb recomputed calls from the multiplex PCR reads with MiXCR, one row per CDR3 protein. The sample comprises under 130,000 distinct CDR3 sequences, 82% of which are singletons, and approximately 21% rests with the top ten. The specimen sequenced was liver tumor tissue from sampling region 3. These receptors originate from a man aged 40-49 years with primary liver carcinoma and hepatitis B virus infection. Both conserved end residues are part of each CDR3. The order of the fields is J gene, clone size, V gene, D gene, CDR3 protein, CDR3 DNA. D genes are given only for firm matches. The size field is filled for only some rows; it gives once, few, many or a size class.

>TRBJ1-1|NA|TRBV4-2|TRBD1
CVSSQEVPGGSEAFF
TGTGTCAGCAGCCAAGAGGTACCAGGGGGCAGTGAAGCTTTCTTT
>TRBJ2-7|NA|TRBV7-8|TRBD2
CLSSFTSAYQQYF
TGTCTTAGCAGTTTTACTAGCGCCTACCAGCAGTACTTC
>TRBJ1-4|NA|TRBV7-3|TRBD1
CARSVGTGGNEKLFF
TGTGCCAGGAGCGTTGGGACAGGGGGCAATGAAAAACTGTTTTTT
>TRBJ1-2|NA|TRBV29-1|NA
CSVMSVGKRNYGYTF
TGCAGCGTTATGAGTGTGGGGAAGAGGAATTATGGCTACACCTTC
>TRBJ2-7|NA|TRBV20-1|TRBD2
CSVYGRGSYGQCF
TGCAGTGTCTACGGGAGGGGGTCCTACGGGCAATGCTTC
>TRBJ2-5|NA|TRBV5-4|TRBD1
CASTLDRGAESQYF
TGTGCCAGCACCTTGGACAGGGGGGCAGAGTCCCAGTACTTC
>TRBJ1-1|NA|TRBV29-1|NA
CSVEGRGITEAFF
TGCAGCGTAGAGGGACGGGGGATAACTGAAGCTTTCTTT
>TRBJ2-2|NA|TRBV5-1|NA
CASSLDMGSTGELFF
TGCGCCAGCAGCTTGGACATGGGGAGCACTGGGGAGCTGTTTTTT
>TRBJ1-3|NA|TRBV12-3/TRBV12-4|NA
CASNIEGSGNTIYF
TGTGCCAGCAATATAGAGGGCTCTGGAAACACCATATATTTT
>TRBJ2-7|NA|TRBV20-1|NA
CSVNGVSEHEQYF
TGCAGTGTGAATGGGGTGTCGGAGCACGAGCAGTACTTC
>TRBJ1-5|NA|TRBV5-5|NA
CASSLMSNQPQHF
TGTGCCAGCAGCTTAATGAGCAATCAGCCCCAGCATTTT
>TRBJ1-2|few|TRBV14|NA
CASSQVNLPWGNGCTF
TGTGCCAGCAGCCAAGTTAACCTCCCATGGGGAAATGGCTGCACCTTC
>TRBJ2-7|many|TRBV28|NA
CASSLWWGEQYF
TGTGCCAGCAGTTTATGGTGGGGGGAGCAGTACTTC
>TRBJ1-1|NA|TRBV13|NA
CASCTRCGGAFF
TGTGCCAGCTGCACCAGGTGTGGTGGAGCTTTCTTT
>TRBJ1-6|NA|TRBV11-2|TRBD1
CASSREDRAYSTLHF
TGTGCCAGCAGCCGCGAGGACAGGGCCTATTCGACCCTCCACTTT
>TRBJ2-1|NA|TRBV4-3|NA
CASSQFPPLTDNEQFF
TGTGCCAGCAGCCAATTCCCCCCCCTGACGGACAATGAGCAGTTCTTC
>TRBJ2-7|NA|TRBV11-2|NA
CANSPNRNSYEQYF
TGTGCCAATAGCCCTAACAGGAACTCCTACGAGCAGTACTTC
>TRBJ2-3|NA|TRBV10-3|NA
CVISDRDGSTDMQYF
TGTGTCATCAGTGACCGGGACGGGAGCACAGATATGCAGTATTTT
>TRBJ1-5|once|TRBV6-2/TRBV6-3|NA
CASSYDSYHPQHF
TGTGCCAGTAGTTACGACAGCTATCATCCCCAGCATTTT
>TRBJ2-1|many|TRBV4-2|NA
CASSQAMEGYNGQFF
TGTGCCAGCAGCCAAGCAATGGAGGGCTACAATGGGCAGTTCTTC
>TRBJ2-2|many|TRBV6-2/TRBV6-3|TRBD2
CASSDIGIRLANTGELFF
TGTGCCAGCAGCGACATAGGGATTCGACTAGCCAACACCGGGGAGCTGTTTTTT
>TRBJ1-1|NA|TRBV12-3/TRBV12-4|NA
CASGSEDSNTEAFF
TGCGCCAGCGGTTCAGAGGATTCGAACACTGAAGCTTTCTTT
>TRBJ2-5|NA|TRBV6-5|NA
CASSYRGAETQYF
TGTGCTAGCAGTTACCGGGGTGCGGAGACCCAGTACTTC
>TRBJ2-2|few|TRBV5-1|NA
CASSIHHRTNTGELFF
TGCGCCAGCAGCATACATCATAGGACGAACACCGGGGAGTTGTTTTTT
>TRBJ2-7|NA|TRBV12-3/TRBV12-4|NA
CANSLGGAREQYF
TGTGCCAACAGTTTAGGGGGAGCCCGGGAGCAGTACTTC
>TRBJ2-3|NA|TRBV10-3|NA
CAISGIVGGSTDMQYF
TGTGCCATCAGTGGGATAGTGGGAGGAAGCACAGATATGCAGTATTTT
>TRBJ2-2|NA|TRBV29-1|TRBD2
CSVAGTKGTGELFF
TGCAGCGTTGCAGGGACTAAAGGCACCGGGGAGTTGTTTTTT
>TRBJ2-2|NA|TRBV7-2|TRBD2
CASSSLRGAGELFF
TGTGCCAGCAGCTCCCTTCGGGGGGCCGGGGAGCTGTTTTTT
>TRBJ2-7|once|TRBV6-2/TRBV6-3|TRBD1
CTSNLPGQGGIEQYF
TGTACCAGTAACCTTCCGGGACAGGGAGGCATCGAGCAGTACTTC
>TRBJ2-1|NA|TRBV29-1|NA
CSVDRTQGYEQFF
TGCAGCGTTGACCGTACACAAGGGTATGAGCAATTCTTC
>TRBJ2-3|NA|TRBV9|NA
CASSVGTTHTDTQYF
TGTGCCAGCAGCGTAGGGACTACCCACACAGATACGCAGTATTTT
>TRBJ2-7|NA|TRBV6-2/TRBV6-3|TRBD2
CGSSYDGRTSGIYEQYF
TGTGGCAGTAGTTACGATGGAAGGACTAGCGGGATCTACGAGCAGTACTTC
>TRBJ1-1|many|TRBV14|NA
CASSHRGVMNTEAFF
TGTGCCAGCAGCCACCGTGGGGTCATGAACACTGAAGCTTTCTTT
>TRBJ2-5|few|TRBV6-2/TRBV6-3|TRBD1
CAGSRTPRGRFGETQYF
TGTGCTGGCAGTCGAACCCCCAGGGGGCGATTCGGCGAGACCCAGTACTTC
>TRBJ2-7|NA|TRBV4-3|NA
CASSQVGGSEQYF
TGCGCCAGCAGCCAAGTTGGAGGGTCCGAGCAGTACTTC
>TRBJ1-4|many|TRBV29-1|TRBD1
CSVEGTGDNEKLFF
TGCAGCGTTGAGGGGACAGGGGATAATGAAAAACTGTTTTTT
>TRBJ1-4|NA|TRBV12-3/TRBV12-4|NA
CTSSLSGVGKKLFF
TGTACCAGCAGTTTAAGTGGGGTTGGTAAAAAACTGTTTTTT
>TRBJ2-7|NA|TRBV29-1|NA
CSADTRYGDEQYF
TGCAGCGCCGATACACGGTATGGCGACGAGCAGTACTTC
>TRBJ1-1|NA|TRBV20-1|NA
CSARAEYRAGDEAFF
TGCAGTGCTAGAGCAGAGTATCGGGCAGGGGATGAAGCTTTCTTT
>TRBJ2-7|once|TRBV12-3/TRBV12-4|NA
CANSYTRSYEQYF
TGTGCCAACAGTTACACCCGTTCCTACGAGCAGTATTTC
>TRBJ2-7|many|TRBV6-2/TRBV6-3|TRBD1
CASNLPGQGGIEQYF
TGTGCCAGCAACCTTCCGGGACAGGGAGGCATCGAGCAGTACTTC
>TRBJ2-3|NA|TRBV7-9|NA
CATNLRRQGLDTQYF
TGTGCCACCAACTTAAGGCGGCAGGGATTAGATACGCAGTATTTT
>TRBJ2-7|NA|TRBV11-2|NA
CTSSLDGVAYGQYF
TGTACCAGCAGCTTAGATGGAGTTGCCTACGGGCAATACTTC
>TRBJ1-6|NA|TRBV28|NA
CASHSGTRGEMENSPLHF
TGTGCCAGTCATTCCGGGACAAGGGGCGAGATGGAGAATTCACCCCTCCACTTT
>TRBJ2-1|NA|TRBV9|NA
CASSVTGTHYNEQFF
TGTGCCAGCAGCGTCACAGGAACTCACTACAATGAGCAGTTCTTC
>TRBJ2-6|NA|TRBV6-1|NA
CASGEQPKAGANVLSF
TGTGCCAGTGGTGAACAACCCAAGGCTGGGGCCAACGTCCTGAGTTTC
>TRBJ1-1|NA|TRBV10-3|NA
CAIKSRGQINTDAFF
TGTGCCATTAAAAGTAGAGGACAGATTAACACTGACGCTTTCTTT
>TRBJ2-2|NA|TRBV5-1|NA
CASSLHHRTNAGELYF
TGTGCCAGCAGCTTACATCACAGGACGAACGCCGGGGAGCTGTATTTT
>TRBJ2-1|once|TRBV4-2|NA
CASSQASVVSYNEQFF
TGTGCCAGCAGCCAAGCTAGCGTAGTCTCCTACAATGAGCAGTTCTTT
>TRBJ1-1|NA|TRBV29-1|NA
CSVRAGWGMITEAFF
TGCAGTGTTCGGGCGGGGTGGGGAATGATCACTGAGGCTTTCTTC
>TRBJ1-2|once|TRBV4-2|NA
CTSSQSRAGAGYTF
TGTACCAGCAGCCAGTCACGGGCAGGGGCTGGCTACACCTTC
>TRBJ2-7|NA|TRBV6-2/TRBV6-3|NA
CASSLRGRAHEQYF
TGTGCAAGCAGCCTCCGGGGTAGGGCCCACGAGCAGTACTTC
>TRBJ1-1|NA|TRBV29-1|NA
CRVRWGAFEAFF
TGCAGGGTTCGATGGGGCGCGTTTGAAGCTTTCTTT
>TRBJ2-3|NA|TRBV4-3|TRBD2
CARIQGTSGTTDTQYF
TGCGCCAGGATCCAGGGGACTAGTGGGACCACAGATACGCAGTATTTT
>TRBJ2-7|NA|TRBV29-1|TRBD1
CGAGQGAEQYF
TGCGGCGCCGGACAGGGTGCCGAGCAGTACTTC
>TRBJ2-7|NA|TRBV5-1|NA
CANSLPSSTYEQYF
TGCGCCAACAGCTTGCCTAGCTCAACCTACGAGCAGTACTTT
>TRBJ2-1|NA|TRBV6-1|TRBD2
CASIYRLAGDNEQFF
TGTGCCAGCATTTATCGACTCGCGGGAGACAATGAGCAGTTCTTC
>TRBJ2-3|NA|TRBV6-5|TRBD1
CASSRTGGIDTQYF
TGTGCCAGTAGTCGGACAGGGGGCATAGATACGCAGTATTTT
>TRBJ1-1|NA|TRBV29-1|NA
CSVPHGHEAFF
TGCAGCGTTCCACACGGGCATGAAGCTTTCTTT